This T cell receptor (beta chain) was obtained from a study of cytomegalovirus exposure and HLA in healthy donors (dated by TCRdb to between 2016 and 2019). Background on the whole study: An earlier analysis of 587 of the donors reported roughly 300 Gb of sequence data and 117 million unique TCR beta sequences from 150 million to 200 million T cells. An early release that covered several hundred HLA-typed donors contained around 300 gigabases of sequencing data and tens of millions of unique TCR sequences. The genetic ancestry cluster associated with self-reported Caucasian donors included about 84% of the 398 genotyped donors. The aim of the study was to test whether cataloging public T cell receptors could identify signatures of past pathogen exposure. Using immunosequencing, the study profiled T cell repertoires from around 680 subjects and related those repertoires to cytomegalovirus serostatus. A separate validation cohort of approximately 120 different subjects was used in addition to the roughly 700-subject first cohort. To predict cytomegalovirus infection status, the study brought together high-throughput TCR immunosequencing, statistical association of individual TCRs with disease status, and machine learning. In a later analysis, previously published TCR beta repertoires from 550 to 750 donors were re-analyzed and high-resolution HLA genotyping was added so that TCR occurrence patterns could be studied. Rather than using new phenotypic data, the later analysis identified candidate immune exposures from TCR beta sequences and from how often those sequences occurred across donors. An earlier analysis of roughly 580 of the donors used high-throughput TCR beta sequencing to judge whether each TCR beta V gene segment behaved as functional or pseudogenic. Donor age, sex, ethnicity and CMV serostatus were compiled together with the repertoire data. A later genetic analysis took genome-wide SNP genotypes for 398 of the 666 donors and used that subset as a discovery cohort. Every discovery cohort repertoire had been produced on one sequencing platform. Class I and class II HLA loci were covered by the typing at four-digit resolution. Typing coverage differed by locus: A, B, C, DRB1 and DQB1 were typed in about 629-640 donors, DQA1 in roughly 500, DPA1 in 600 to 610, and DPB1 in just under 480. Four or five DR-DQ haplotypes were handled as single units for association and clustering because linkage in the cohort was strong. Among some 410 genotyped donors of the cohort, an average of around 240,000 unique TCR beta nucleotide sequences were sequenced per donor, around 18% of them non-productive.

The cohort was made up of several hundred healthy bone marrow donors. All cohort members were sampled while nominally healthy, although unrecorded immune exposures were likely present. The donor tested CMV seronegative, placing the donor among the 350 to 400 seronegative members of the cohort. A peripheral blood sample was collected from each donor, and TCR beta sequencing was performed on peripheral blood mononuclear cells. Genomic DNA was extracted from the blood cell samples with the Qiagen DNeasy Blood Extraction Kit. This clone has only a few counts. Its antigen has not been determined. The sample holds no much larger clone one base away, and base qualities are not on file. What the work shows at the level of the full study, not this receptor alone: Several of the top co-occurrence clusters appeared to be linked to parvovirus B19, influenza, CMV and Epstein-Barr virus, according to a later analysis. Across donors, most TCR sequences were observed very rarely, whereas some public TCRs were present in many individuals. In both the original and validation cohorts, the classifier was reported to diagnose cytomegalovirus status with high specificity and sensitivity. A later genetic analysis associated a missense DCLRE1C variant with V-gene and J-gene trimming of TCR beta chains, and an independent cohort replicated the association. When HLA alleles, especially DR and DQ, strongly co-occurred, attributing TCR associations to individual alleles was difficult. The only immune exposure information available for the cohort was CMV serostatus. At a false discovery rate of 0.05, a later analysis linked under 20,000 TCR beta sequences to specific HLA alleles. In a later analysis, TCR association rates were found to vary across HLA loci, with the most associated TCRs seen for DRB1 alleles and the fewest for HLA-C alleles. Compared with the roughly 720-donor mean, donors in an Asian-associated ancestry cluster had fewer N-insertions in productive TCRs, according to a later genetic analysis. The study listed 150 to 200 TCR beta chains as associated with cytomegalovirus. A cluster of highly shared sequence variants was judged likely to represent a technical artifact of the sequencing pipeline. Three of the identified cytomegalovirus-associated TCR beta chains were confirmed in vitro to be specific for cytomegalovirus antigens. A further reported finding was that TCR beta sequences accurately predicted the HLA-A and HLA-B alleles for most subjects in the first cohort. Because HLA typing was missing for some donors at each locus, association tests included only the typed subset. In a later analysis, most CMV-associated TCR beta chains were found to appear HLA-restricted, with HLA associations seemingly driven largely by CMV exposure. The earlier analysis of fewer than 750 of the donors excluded about 16 rarely observed V segments, including chromosome 9 orphons, because counts were too low. Only TCR beta chains were sequenced in this cohort, and the absence of alpha or paired-chain data limited detectable features. Correlated functional status among segregating V segments might be attributable to linkage disequilibrium, but an unknown experimental factor could not be ruled out. Because the 87-base-pair reads could not distinguish some IMGT-functional V segments, including TRBV6-2 and TRBV6-3, those segments were excluded. According to the authors, the approach could potentially be generalized to other disease states and immunological phenotypes. An earlier analysis of around 500 of the donors showed that most TCR beta V segments appeared in productive rearrangements either about 87% or about 30% of the time, which broadly matched IMGT annotations. A later analysis found that HLA-associated TCR beta chains were more clonally expanded and had lower generation probabilities than equally common non-associated chains. The presence/absence analyses assumed that sequencing depth was roughly uniform across donors, and that assumption may not be true.

As encoded in the germline V gene (reference sequence), CDR1 is LNHNV while CDR2 is YYDKDF. The CDR3 runs 15 amino acids, cysteine and phenylalanine included. Kept here is only the CDR3 DNA, which spans 45 bases and is read in frame from base 1. V loses 1 base, J loses 1 base, and the germline ends lie 8 bases apart. Libraries were built with the immunoSEQ multiplex PCR assay. For the multiplex PCR, a mixture combining 60 forward primers for TCR Vbeta segments and 13 reverse primers for TCR Jbeta segments was used. A multiplex PCR assay on genomic DNA amplified the CDR3 region of rearranged TCR beta genes. The Illumina HiSeq System was used to sequence the amplified TCR beta libraries as 87-base-pair reads. Turning to the authors' computational methods: In a later analysis, tens of millions of unique TCR beta chains were counted across the 500 to 850 repertoires, and about 10 million of these chains were shared by at least two donors. Raw reads were error-corrected and collapsed into unique sequences by a nearest-neighbor algorithm in which closely related sequences were merged to remove PCR and sequencing errors. Alignment of CDR3 sequences to IMGT reference sequences was used to assign V, D and J gene segments. Each retained sequence needed at least a six-nucleotide match to both a V gene segment and a J gene segment. A rearrangement was called productive if the CDR3 had no stop codons and remained in frame with V and J, and every other rearrangement was called non-productive. Following IMGT convention, CDR3 was defined as the stretch from the second conserved V-encoded cysteine to the conserved J-encoded phenylalanine. In an earlier analysis of 500 to 650 of the donors, sequences lacking an unambiguous match to a single V gene segment were excluded. An earlier analysis of 587 of the donors called V segments functional above 56.7% productive rearrangements and segregating when the between-donor standard deviation exceeded 5%. A statistical classification framework was built to diagnose cytomegalovirus status from the catalog of TCR beta chain sequences. In a later analysis, TCR nucleotide sequences were compared against IMGT/GENE-DB human TR gene sequences so that V and J genes could be assigned. Using the TCRdist pipeline, a later analysis assigned CDR3 sequences along with most-parsimonious VDJ recombination scenarios. A later analysis defined each TCR beta chain by its CDR3 amino acid sequence plus V-gene family, and excluded reads lacking a unique V-gene family. To address suspected cross-contamination and a sequencing artifact, a later analysis removed a few hundred highly shared, low-generation-probability nucleotide sequences. In a later analysis, a clonal expansion index for each public chain was calculated from normalized within-repertoire ranks of inferred template counts. A later analysis computed generation probabilities with a VDJ recombination model fitted to out-of-frame rearrangements, and checked the results against IGoR. In a later analysis, TCR-TCR, TCR-HLA and TCR-CMV co-occurrence was scored with hypergeometric tests, and a repertoire-size bias correction was applied to TCR pairs. To estimate false discovery rates, a later analysis permuted the HLA or CMV assignments 20 times. In a later analysis, co-occurring TCRs were grouped using DBSCAN, and TCRdist sequence similarity was added for clustering within HLA-allele-positive subsets. Repertoires with fewer than 30,000 or more than 120,000 public chains, plus five repertoires with anomalous nucleotide sharing, were excluded from co-occurrence clustering. TCRdb carries this immuneACCESS record with in-frame sequences only. Its versions omit some clonotypes, under half of them owing to an unresolved V gene in the studies checked, with the rest unexplained. The D gene and trimming were derived from the DNA, and the V and J assignments and clone size from that table. The table for this sample lists around 140,000 clones; approximately 70% of them were counted only once. 1.5% to 2% of the sample lies in the top ten.

The receptor was derived from a woman aged 18-30 years in good health and CMV-seronegative. The chain is encoded by TRBV15 joined to TRBJ2-4, and the D gene may be TRBD2, 6 bases matching. The sequenced material came from PBMCs. The CDR3 protein is CATSRGGVAKNIQYF. In nucleotide form, the sequence is TGTGCCACCAGCAGAGGGGGGGTGGCCAAAAACATTCAGTACTTC.